This T cell receptor beta chain was observed in a study of blood T cell repertoires in COVID-19. Study-wide context: Acute and convalescent COVID-19 specimens originated in the United States, Italy and Spain. From T cells, B-cell-depleted T cells, or PBMCs came the material, which was cDNA or gDNA.

Trimming removed 5 bases from V and 5 bases from J, with 12 bases in between. The CDR3 spans 13 residues. Germline CDR1 and CDR2: MNHEY and SVGAGI. Original methodology: Amplification of reference gene primers was used by the study to estimate nucleated cell counts. Some clones are missing from TCRdb's copy, which holds only in-frame ones; the method was immunoSEQ multiplex PCR. From that table come the V and J calls and clone size; the DNA was used to work out D and trimming. The sample has about 150,000 clones, 70% to 90% seen once. The sequenced sample was peripheral blood. The TCR sequence derives from a man aged 45-65 years with active or convalescent COVID-19. V and J are TRBV6-5 and TRBJ1-2, with a possible D match to TRBD1 (6 bases). In nucleotides, the CDR3 is TGTGCCAGCAGTAACCCGGGGACATATGGCTACACCTTC. This encodes CASSNPGTYGYTF.